The clone carrying this T cell receptor (beta chain) occurred many times. Its target is unknown. V shed 6 bases and J shed 9 bases, with 17 bases lying between them. The CDR3 runs 13 residues. Germline values: CDR1 MNHNS, CDR2 SASEGT. This entry is derived from a study of CD8+CD57+ T cells in acquired aplastic anemia. Turning to the study itself: Sorted CD4+ and CD8+ cells yielded approximately 3.4 ug of DNA on average. Study-level points and caveats: Patients versus controls showed no significant CD8+ Simpson's diversity difference. Patients shared 25 to 35 CD8+ CDR3 sequences with controls.

TCR beta VDJ and CDR3 profiling used genomic DNA as template. TCRdb reanalysed the reads using MiXCR and keeps one entry per CDR3 protein. Among fewer than 250,000 distinct CDR3 sequences, 47% were seen once, and the ten largest hold 6.5% to 10%. Sequenced patients had shown CD8+CD57+ cell expansion by flow cytometry. Severe acquired aplastic anemia was diagnosed in all patients. The sample taken for sequencing was sorted CD4+, CD8+, or CD8+CD57+ T cells (not recorded which) from PBMCs. The gene calls are TRBV6-1 and TRBJ1-1, with D perhaps TRBD1 (6 bases). The TCR sequence derives from a human donor with aplastic anemia. This CDR3 is CASREQGSPQAFF. The DNA for the CDR3 is TGTGCCAGCAGGGAACAGGGTTCTCCTCAAGCTTTCTTT.